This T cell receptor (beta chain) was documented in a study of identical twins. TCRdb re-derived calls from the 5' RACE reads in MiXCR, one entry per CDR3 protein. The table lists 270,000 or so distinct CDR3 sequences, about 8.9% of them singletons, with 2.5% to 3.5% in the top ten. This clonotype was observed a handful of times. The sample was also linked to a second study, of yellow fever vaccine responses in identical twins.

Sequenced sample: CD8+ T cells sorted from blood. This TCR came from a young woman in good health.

The CDR3 is CASSQANEGDVQYF. The CDR3 DNA follows: TGTGCCAGCAGCCAAGCTAACGAGGGTGATGTGCAGTACTTC. J is TRBJ2-7 and V is TRBV3-1; D is possibly TRBD2 (5 bases). The CDR3 loop spans 14 amino acids. Germline CDR1 is LGHDT and CDR2 is YNNKEL (reference sequence). V dropped 1 base and J dropped 9 bases, with 16 bases sitting between them.